The entry below gives a single T cell receptor beta chain sequence along with its context. V lost 8 bases, J lost 0 bases, and 18 bases lay in between. The CDR3 is 16 residues long. Looked up from germline, CDR1 is SNHLY and CDR2 is FYNNEI. The data were produced by immunoSEQ multiplex PCR, yet TCRdb's version contains in-frame clones alone and is incomplete. This table has tens of thousands of clones, about 90% appearing once. This entry belongs to a study of T cell changes during pregnancy in multiple sclerosis. Here the sequenced sample was peripheral blood, taken in the first trimester of pregnancy. This chain joins TRBV2 and TRBJ2-3, with a tentative D call TRBD1 (6 bases). This sequence originates from a female donor in good health, enrolled as a control in a pregnancy study. CDR3 nucleotide sequence: TGTGCCAGCGCCCCCTTAGGGGGAGAGAGCACAGATACGCAGTATTTT. It is translated as CASAPLGGESTDTQYF.